This T cell receptor (beta chain) was recorded in a study of control samples from healthy donors and cancer patients. Clones were sequenced by immunoSEQ multiplex PCR, and TCRdb holds only the in-frame ones, with some missing. The data contain about 180,000 clones, roughly 89% of them singletons. This CDR3 region has 16 residues. Germline CDR1 MGHRA, CDR2 YSYEKL. The V and J ends lost 4 bases and 6 bases respectively, with 22 bases between them. The sequence was collected from a woman aged 45-65 years in good health. The gene calls are TRBV4-1 and TRBJ2-7, with D possibly called TRBD1 or TRBD2 (7 bases each). The material sequenced was blood. CDR3 residues: CASSPLTRGGEGEQYF. CDR3 sequence (DNA): TGCGCCAGCAGCCCTCTGACCAGGGGGGGGGAGGGCGAGCAGTACTTC.